Listed here are 6 T cell receptor beta chains from one sample, sequenced in a study of blood T cell repertoires in COVID-19. The assay was immunoSEQ multiplex PCR, and TCRdb's table has in-frame clones only and misses some. The table includes nearly 400,000 clones, around nine tenths detected once. Sequencing used PBMCs or T cells enriched from blood (not recorded which). These receptors were collected from a woman aged 30 to 39 who had recovered from COVID-19.

The V gene is TRBV24-1, the J gene TRBJ1-2; 9 bases map to TRBD1. Germline CDR1 reads KGHDR; CDR2 reads SFDVKD. The CDR3 loop spans 14 amino acids. V lost 4 bases to trimming and J lost 8 bases; unmatched junction nucleotides: 7. CDR3 amino acids: CATSDRGQGGGYTF. In DNA, the CDR3 is TGTGCCACCAGTGACAGGGGACAGGGTGGAGGCTACACCTTC.

The chain has TRBV28 and TRBJ2-1; D uncertain. The V gene lost 2 bases and the J gene lost 2 bases, with 10 bases spanning the gap. CDR1 is MDHEN, CDR2 SYDVKM, per germline. The CDR3 consists of 15 residues. The CDR3 DNA is TGTGCCAGCAGTTTAGAAACTTCCACCTACAATGAGCAGTTCTTC. This sequence encodes CASSLETSTYNEQFF.

CDR3 in amino acids: CASSPGLAGMVYEQYF. Here the CDR3 DNA reads TGCGCCAGCAGCCCGGGACTAGCGGGAATGGTCTACGAGCAGTACTTC. This sequence joins TRBV4-1 and TRBJ2-7, with 13 bases identical to TRBD2. This CDR3 region has 16 residues. The germline CDR1 and CDR2 sequences are MGHRA and YSYEKL. V lost 4 bases and J lost 3; bases outside the gene matches: 6.

This chain links TRBV28 with TRBJ1-2; D gene unclear. This CDR3 spans 14 amino acids. V was pared by 0 bases and J by 4 bases, with 9 bases between. Germline values: CDR1 MDHEN, CDR2 SYDVKM. CDR3 DNA sequence: TGTGCCAGCAGTTTATGGGCATACCCCTATGGCTACACCTTC. Translated: CASSLWAYPYGYTF.

This clone was counted a single time. The V gene is TRBV29-1, the J gene TRBJ2-7; D might be TRBD1 (5 bases). The CDR3 covers 13 residues. Germline CDR1 reads SQVTM; CDR2 reads ANQGSEA. V lost 6 bases and J 3 bases, leaving 15 bases between the germline ends. DNA for the CDR3: TGCAGCGTCCTCGAACAGGACAACTACGAGCAGTACTTC. The encoded protein is CSVLEQDNYEQYF.

V usage is TRBV2 and J usage is TRBJ1-2; unclear D gene. Between the trimmed V and J ends, which lost 1 base and 10 bases, there was a span of 10 bases. This CDR3 is 12 amino acids long. Germline-derived CDR1 and CDR2 are SNHLY and FYNNEI. The CDR3 nucleotides read TGTGCCAGCAGTGAAGGAACAGACGTCTACACCTTC. Translation gives CASSEGTDVYTF.